This T cell receptor (beta chain) was recorded in a study of blood T cell repertoires in COVID-19. Study in general: Acute and convalescent COVID-19 specimens originated in the United States, Italy and Spain.

Profiled with immunoSEQ multiplex PCR; TCRdb holds only in-frame clones, not every one. The top ten hold about a sixth of the sample, which has about 120,000 clones, around 85% seen once. The V end lost 2 bases, the J end lost 4 bases, and 21 bases lay between the germline ends. There are 17 residues in the CDR3. Germline lookup yields CDR1 LNHDA and CDR2 SQIVND (reference sequence). The rearrangement joins TRBV19 to TRBJ2-7; D is undetermined. Sequenced: peripheral blood. The sequence was obtained from a man younger than 45 with COVID-19, enrolled during active disease. CDR3 sequence: CASSITRVSVVSYEQYF. CDR3 bases: TGTGCCAGTAGTATAACTCGGGTATCCGTCGTGTCTTACGAGCAGTACTTC. Full variable domain (missing parts from reference TRBV19 and TRBJ2-7): DGGITQSPKYLFRKEGQNVTLSCEQNLNHDAMYWYRQDPGQGLRLIYYSQIVNDFQKGDIAEGYSVSREKKESFPLTVTSAQKNPTAFYLCASSITRVSVVSYEQYFGPGTRLTVT.